The 20 T cell receptor beta chains in this list originate from one sample, sequenced in a study of cytomegalovirus exposure and HLA in healthy donors. The PCR used 60 Vbeta and 13 Jbeta primers. Clones were sequenced by immunoSEQ multiplex PCR, and TCRdb holds only the in-frame ones, with some missing. The repertoire holds about 120,000 clones, with more than 65% as singletons. Input material: PBMCs. The receptor source for this set is a man younger than 40 in good health and CMV-seropositive.

This chain uses TRBV4-1 with TRBJ2-3; 15 bases line up with TRBD2. In germline, CDR1 is MGHRA, CDR2 YSYEKL. The CDR3 is made up of 16 amino acids. Trimming cost V 6 bases and J 5 bases; bases outside gene matches: 6. The CDR3 coding sequence is TGCGCCAGCAGGCGGACTAGCGGGGGGGCCGGAGATACGCAGTATTTT. It specifies CASRRTSGGAGDTQYF.

The CDR3 here is CASSSGTGGVNEQFF. CDR3 bases: TGTGCCAGCAGCTCCGGGACAGGGGGTGTCAATGAGCAGTTCTTC. V usage is TRBV7-6 and J usage is TRBJ2-1; 11 bases agree with TRBD1. Losses at the gene ends were 4 bases for V and 6 bases for J; bases not matched to a gene: 5. Germline CDR1 and CDR2: SGHVS and FNYEAQ. This CDR3 contains 15 residues.

The V gene is TRBV25-1, the J gene TRBJ2-1; the match to TRBD1 covers 7 bases. V was pared by 1 base and J by 0 bases, with 6 bases of the junction left unmatched. The CDR3 covers 17 residues. Germline loops: CDR1 MGHDK, CDR2 SYGVNS. The CDR3 here is CASSESRQGNSYNEQFF. In DNA, the CDR3 is TGTGCCAGCAGTGAATCCCGACAGGGCAACTCCTACAATGAGCAGTTCTTC. Complete variable domain (other parts from reference TRBV25-1 and TRBJ2-1): EADIYQTPRYLVIGTGKKITLECSQTMGHDKMYWYQQDPGMELHLIHYSYGVNSTEKGDLSSESTVSRIRTEHFPLTLESARPSHTSQYLCASSESRQGNSYNEQFFGPGTRLTVL.

The chain uses TRBV9 and TRBJ1-2, with 8 positions matching TRBD1. Germline-derived CDR1 and CDR2 are SGDLS and YYNGEE. The CDR3 spans 14 residues. The V and J ends lost 3 bases and 8 bases, in that order; junction bases with no gene match: 9. The CDR3 loop reads CASSGWTGKEGYTF. In DNA, the CDR3 is TGTGCCAGCAGCGGATGGACAGGGAAGGAAGGCTACACCTTC.

The rearrangement uses TRBV6-6 and TRBJ2-5; TRBD2 is a possible D gene (6 bases). CDR3 length: 11 residues. V lost 6 bases, J lost 11 bases, and 13 bases lay in between. Germline loops: CDR1 MNHNY, CDR2 SVGAGI (reference sequence). The CDR3 spells CASRSGSHQYF. CDR3 nucleotide sequence: TGTGCCAGCAGGTCCGGGAGTCATCAGTACTTC.

The chain is built from TRBV7-6 and TRBJ2-7; possible D gene TRBD1, 6 bases. The length of the CDR3 is 15 residues. V lost 5 bases and J 0 bases, leaving 14 bases between the germline ends. Germline CDR1 SGHVS, CDR2 FNYEAQ. CDR3 DNA: TGTGCCAGCAGCCCCCGGCAGGGGACCTCCTACGAGCAGTACTTC. Protein: CASSPRQGTSYEQYF.

There are a few counts of this clone. The conserved phenylalanine or tryptophan normally closing the CDR3 is absent here, so this likely arose from a read error. The limits of the CDR3 on the DNA are not certain, so only TCRdb's listed CDR3 is given. The J gene is TRBJ1-1, the V gene TRBV9; the D call in the table, TRBD1, was not verified against the DNA. The CDR3 has 15 amino acids, counting both end residues. CDR1 SGDLS and CDR2 YYNGEE come from the germline V gene. CDR3 residues: CASSVVGTGGRWALI.

For this clone: An end of the junction does not agree with germline; a read error may underlie this. The chain carries TRBV7-9 and TRBJ1-6; 7 bases fit TRBD1. Germline V lookup: CDR1 SEHNR, CDR2 FQNEAQ (reference sequence). This CDR3 has 17 amino acids. In nucleotides, the CDR3 is TGTTCCAGCAGCTCTACGCGGCAGGGGGTGCCCCTTTCACCCCTCCACTTT. It yields the protein CSSSSTRQGVPLSPLHF.

The genes are TRBV5-4 and TRBJ2-3, with D tentatively TRBD2 (5 bases). Trimming pared 3 bases from V and 1 base from J, leaving 9 bases between. Germline V gives CDR1 SGHNT, CDR2 YYREEE (reference sequence). CDR3 size: 14 residues. CDR3 nucleotides: TGTGCCAGCAGCTCTACTAGACGCACAGATACGCAGTATTTT. Encoded protein: CASSSTRRTDTQYF.

At least ten counts were recorded for this clone. The chain couples TRBV4-3 to TRBJ2-1, with D tentatively TRBD2 (6 bases). This CDR3 has 17 amino acids. CDR1 is LGHNA and CDR2 is YSLEER in the germline V gene. V lost 4 bases to trimming and J lost 1 base, with 17 bases between them. The DNA of the CDR3 is TGCGCCAGCAGCCCCCGTCGGGGCGGGGCTTCCTACAATGAGCAGTTCTTC. It yields the protein CASSPRRGGASYNEQFF.

The gene calls are TRBV30 and TRBJ1-1; 7 bases agree with TRBD1. V lost 3 bases, J lost 2 bases, and 12 bases stayed unmatched. Germline lookup yields CDR1 GTSNPN and CDR2 SVGIG (reference sequence). This CDR3 comprises 16 residues. CDR3 DNA: TGTGCCTGGAGGGGACAGTTTAACTGGTTTAACACTGAAGCTTTCTTT. Protein sequence: CAWRGQFNWFNTEAFF. The entire variable domain, with the rest obtained from reference TRBV30 and TRBJ1-1, is as follows: SQTIHQWPATLVQPVGSPLSLECTVEGTSNPNLYWYRQAAGRGLQLLFYSVGIGQISSEVPQNLSASRPQDRQFILSSKKLLLSDSGFYLCAWRGQFNWFNTEAFFGQGTRLTVV.

As for this clone: At one end the junction does not follow the germline gene, possibly because of a read error. Additional DNA sequences in this sample encode the identical CDR3. This chain joins TRBV18 and TRBJ1-2; 7 nucleotides agree with TRBD1. This CDR3 spans 14 amino acids. Looked up from germline, CDR1 is KGHSH and CDR2 is LQKENI. The CDR3 here is CASSPDRPIYGYTF. In DNA, the CDR3 is TGTGCCAGCTCACCGGACAGGCCAATCTATGGCTATACCTTC.

The chain combines TRBV13 with TRBJ2-5; 10 bases align to TRBD2. This CDR3 comprises 17 residues. V was pared by 6 bases and J by 2 bases, with 12 bases of the junction left unmatched. Germline CDR1 is PRHDT and CDR2 is FYEKMQ (reference sequence). CDR3 residues: CASRGTSEPPNQETQYF. For the CDR3, the DNA is TGTGCCAGCAGAGGGACTAGCGAGCCCCCAAATCAAGAGACCCAGTACTTC. Full variable domain (remainder filled in from reference TRBV13 and TRBJ2-5): AAGVIQSPRHLIKEKRETATLKCYPIPRHDTVYWYQQGPGQDPQFLISFYEKMQSDKGSIPDRFSAQQFSDYHSELNMSSLELGDSALYFCASRGTSEPPNQETQYFGPGTRLLVL.

This rearrangement joins TRBV14 to TRBJ2-7; 9 bases align to TRBD2. This CDR3 is 13 amino acids long. With 4 bases clipped from V and 9 bases from J, the junction kept 7 bases outside the gene matches. Germline V gene lookup returns CDR1 SGHDN and CDR2 FVKESK. CDR3 coding DNA: TGTGCCAGCAGCCTTAGCGGGGGAGCTGTGCAGTACTTC. This encodes CASSLSGGAVQYF.

Turning to this clone: The junction and the germline gene differ at one end; a read error may be behind it. Here the CDR3 reads CSSSLLGPGYTF. Here the CDR3 DNA reads TGTTCCAGCAGCTTATTGGGGCCTGGCTACACCTTC. The chain employs TRBV7-9 and TRBJ1-2; tentatively, D is TRBD1 (5 bases). Germline V gene sequence: CDR1 SEHNR, CDR2 FQNEAQ (reference sequence). The CDR3 covers 12 residues.

V and J are TRBV11-2 and TRBJ1-2; no clear D gene. There are 13 residues in the CDR3. Looked up from germline, CDR1 is SGHAT and CDR2 is FQNNGV. Trimming took 5 bases from V and 4 from J, leaving 11 bases between them. The CDR3, as DNA: TGTGCCAGCAGCGCACAGCATTCCTATGGCTACACCTTC. It codes for CASSAQHSYGYTF. Based on the CDR3 plus reference TRBV11-2 and TRBJ1-2, the full variable domain is EAGVAQSPRYKIIEKRQSVAFWCNPISGHATLYWYQQILGQGPKLLIQFQNNGVVDDSQLPKDRFSAERLKGVDSTLKIQPAKLEDSAVYLCASSAQHSYGYTFGSGTRLTVV.

The chain is built from TRBV14 and TRBJ2-1; no reliable D call. Trimming removed 5 bases at V and 6 bases at J, with 11 bases between. Germline V gene lookup returns CDR1 SGHDN and CDR2 FVKESK. The CDR3 contains 13 residues. CDR3 sequence: CASSAHWSNEQFF. The CDR3 DNA sequence: TGTGCCAGCAGCGCCCACTGGTCCAATGAGCAGTTCTTC.

This clone has a single count. The gene calls are TRBV7-2 and TRBJ1-2; no reliable D call. The CDR3 loop spans 11 amino acids. CDR1 is SGHTA, CDR2 FQGNSA, per germline. Deletions cut 4 bases from V and 3 bases from J, with 3 bases between. CDR3 region: CASSSDYGYTF. The CDR3, as DNA: TGTGCCAGCAGCTCGGACTATGGCTACACCTTC.

This chain joins TRBV19 and TRBJ2-6, with a tentative D call TRBD1 (6 bases). Trimming pared 6 bases from V and 0 bases from J, leaving 9 bases between. Germline CDR1 is LNHDA and CDR2 is SQIVND (reference sequence). The length of the CDR3 is 15 residues. CDR3 sequence (DNA): TGTGCCAGTAGGGACAGAGGCTCTGGGGCCAACGTCCTGACTTTC. Translating it yields CASRDRGSGANVLTF.

Only one count was recorded for this clone. The gene calls are TRBV6-4 and TRBJ2-5, with 8 bases aligning to TRBD2. The DNA end is more similar to TRBJ2-7, so the J call may be wrong. Looked up from germline, CDR1 is MRHNA and CDR2 is SNTAGT. This CDR3 region has 15 residues. CDR3 bases: TGTGCCAGCAGCCCCGAGGGCGGGGGGTCCTACGAGCAGTACTTC. Protein: CASSPEGGGSYEQYF.